The clone carrying this T cell receptor (beta chain) was seen only once. Its target is unknown. Other DNA sequences within the sample encode an identical CDR3. Per the study methods: For the immunoSEQ data, sequences were junction-only without quality scores, so filtering differed. Sequenced by immunoSEQ multiplex PCR; TCRdb stores in-frame clones only, minus some. V and J calls and clone size are given by that table; D and trimming were obtained from the DNA. The table has fewer than 2.5 million clones, roughly 93% seen once; the top ten hold roughly 0.39%. These data originate in a study of shared clonotypes between healthy human individuals. Study-level information: The cohort had two women and three men, ages 18 to 49. Study-wide results and caveats: Clonotypes shared by all four sorted-subset donors had higher generation probabilities than non-shared clonotypes.

This CDR3 comprises 14 residues. Per germline, CDR1 SGHRS and CDR2 YFSETQ. V was trimmed by 4 bases and J by 4 bases, leaving 11 bases between them. The V call is TRBV5-1, the J call TRBJ2-2, with a weak D call TRBD2 (6 bases). Sequencing was performed on naive CD4+ T cells from PBMCs. Regarding subset: CD45RA+ positively selected. The source is a man younger than 30 in good health. Some clones in this sample may be carry-over from other donors' samples. This CDR3 is CASSLARATGELFF. CDR3 DNA: TGCGCCAGCAGCCTAGCGAGGGCCACCGGGGAGCTGTTTTTT.